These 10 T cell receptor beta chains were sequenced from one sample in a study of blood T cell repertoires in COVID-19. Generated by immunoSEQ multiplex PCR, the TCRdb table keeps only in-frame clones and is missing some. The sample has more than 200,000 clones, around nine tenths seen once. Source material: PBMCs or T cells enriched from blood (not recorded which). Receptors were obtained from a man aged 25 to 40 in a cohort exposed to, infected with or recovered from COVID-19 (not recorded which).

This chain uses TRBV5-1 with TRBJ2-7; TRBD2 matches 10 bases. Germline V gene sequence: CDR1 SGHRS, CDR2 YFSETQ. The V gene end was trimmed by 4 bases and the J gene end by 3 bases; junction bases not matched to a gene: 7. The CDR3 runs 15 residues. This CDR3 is CASSPDSGRGYEQYF. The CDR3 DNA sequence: TGCGCCAGCAGCCCCGACAGCGGGAGGGGCTACGAGCAGTACTTC.

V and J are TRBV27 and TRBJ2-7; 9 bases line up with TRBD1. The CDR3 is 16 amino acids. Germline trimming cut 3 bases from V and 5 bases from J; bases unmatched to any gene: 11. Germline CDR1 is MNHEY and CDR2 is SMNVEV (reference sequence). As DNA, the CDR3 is TGTGCCAGCAGTTTGCTCACCGGGACAGGGTTCGACGAGCAGTACTTC. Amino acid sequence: CASSLLTGTGFDEQYF.

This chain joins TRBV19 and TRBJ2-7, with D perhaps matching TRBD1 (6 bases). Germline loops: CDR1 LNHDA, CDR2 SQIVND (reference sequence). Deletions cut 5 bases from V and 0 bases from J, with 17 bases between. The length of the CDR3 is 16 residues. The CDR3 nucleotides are TGTGCCAGTAGTCCGACCGACAGGCTCCTCTCCTACGAGCAGTACTTC. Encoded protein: CASSPTDRLLSYEQYF.

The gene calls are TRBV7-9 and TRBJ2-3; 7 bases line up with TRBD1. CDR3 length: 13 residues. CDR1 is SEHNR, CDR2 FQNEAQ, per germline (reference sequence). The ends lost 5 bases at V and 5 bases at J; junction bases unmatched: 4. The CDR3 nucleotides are TGTGCCAGCAGCCGACAGGGAAGAGATACGCAGTATTTT. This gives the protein CASSRQGRDTQYF.

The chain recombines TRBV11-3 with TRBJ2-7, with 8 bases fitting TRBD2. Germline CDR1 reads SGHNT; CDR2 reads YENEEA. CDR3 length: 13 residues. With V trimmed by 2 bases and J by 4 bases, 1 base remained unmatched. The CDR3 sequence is CASSLLAGYEQYF. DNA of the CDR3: TGTGCCAGCAGCTTATTAGCGGGGTACGAGCAGTACTTC.

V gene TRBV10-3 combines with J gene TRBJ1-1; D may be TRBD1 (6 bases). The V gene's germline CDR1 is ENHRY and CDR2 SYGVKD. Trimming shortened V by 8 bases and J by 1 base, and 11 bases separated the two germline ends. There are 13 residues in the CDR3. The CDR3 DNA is TGTGCCATCGGAGGACAGTCGAACACTGAAGCTTTCTTT. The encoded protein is CAIGGQSNTEAFF.

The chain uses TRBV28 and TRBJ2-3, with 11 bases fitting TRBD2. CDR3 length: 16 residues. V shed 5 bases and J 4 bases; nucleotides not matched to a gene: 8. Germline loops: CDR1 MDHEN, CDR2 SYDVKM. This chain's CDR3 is CASSPLAGGGADTQYF. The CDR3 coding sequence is TGTGCCAGCAGTCCTCTAGCGGGAGGAGGGGCAGATACGCAGTATTTT.

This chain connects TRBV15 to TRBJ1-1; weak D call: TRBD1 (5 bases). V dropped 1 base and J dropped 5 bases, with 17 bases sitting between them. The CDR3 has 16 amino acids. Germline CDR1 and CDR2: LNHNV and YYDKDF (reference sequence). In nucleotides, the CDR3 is TGTGCCACCAGCAGAGGGGGCACCGCCGGGTGGACTGAAGCTTTCTTT. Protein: CATSRGGTAGWTEAFF.

For the CDR3, the DNA is TGTGCCACCAGCAGAGATCTTCGGACAGGGGTCTACGAGCAGTACTTC. Protein product: CATSRDLRTGVYEQYF. The J gene is TRBJ2-7, the V gene TRBV15; 9 bases fit TRBD1. The V gene end was trimmed by 0 bases and the J gene end by 3 bases; junction bases not matched to a gene: 6. The CDR3 is 16 amino acids. The germline gives CDR1 LNHNV, CDR2 YYDKDF (reference sequence). Full variable domain (rest looked up from reference TRBV15 and TRBJ2-7): DAMVIQNPRYQVTQFGKPVTLSCSQTLNHNVMYWYQQKSSQAPKLLFHYYDKDFNNEADTPDNFQSRRPNTSFCFLDIRSPGLGDTAMYLCATSRDLRTGVYEQYFGPGTRLTVT.

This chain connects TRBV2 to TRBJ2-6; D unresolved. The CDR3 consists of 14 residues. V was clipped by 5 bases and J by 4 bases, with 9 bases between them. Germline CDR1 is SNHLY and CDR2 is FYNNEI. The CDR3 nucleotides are TGTGCCAGCAGTCGAGGTTCAGGGGCCAACGTCCTGACTTTC. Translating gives CASSRGSGANVLTF.